Listed here is a single TCR beta chain. This specimen comes from a study of blood T cell repertoires in COVID-19. Study-wide context: Donors in the United States, Italy and Spain gave samples during acute or convalescent COVID-19. The cDNA or gDNA used as material had been derived from T cells, B-cell-depleted T cells, or PBMCs.

Methods used by the authors: Reference gene primer amplification gave estimated nucleated cell counts. Repertoires were generated with immunoSEQ multiplex PCR, while TCRdb's copy carries only in-frame clones and drops some. That table is the source of V, J and clone size, and D and trimming were worked out from the DNA. The table has about 380,000 clones, roughly 90% seen once. The CDR3 consists of 15 residues. Germline-derived CDR1 and CDR2 are SQVTM and ANQGSEA. After removal of 6 bases from V and 4 bases from J, the junction contained 11 bases not matched to a gene. The rearrangement uses TRBV29-1 and TRBJ1-2; 10 bases are shared with TRBD1. Sequenced input: peripheral blood. The TCR originated in a man aged 40-55 years with acute or convalescent COVID-19. This CDR3 is CSVAGTGVQIYGYTF. In DNA form, the CDR3 reads TGCAGCGTCGCCGGGACAGGGGTGCAAATCTATGGCTACACCTTC.